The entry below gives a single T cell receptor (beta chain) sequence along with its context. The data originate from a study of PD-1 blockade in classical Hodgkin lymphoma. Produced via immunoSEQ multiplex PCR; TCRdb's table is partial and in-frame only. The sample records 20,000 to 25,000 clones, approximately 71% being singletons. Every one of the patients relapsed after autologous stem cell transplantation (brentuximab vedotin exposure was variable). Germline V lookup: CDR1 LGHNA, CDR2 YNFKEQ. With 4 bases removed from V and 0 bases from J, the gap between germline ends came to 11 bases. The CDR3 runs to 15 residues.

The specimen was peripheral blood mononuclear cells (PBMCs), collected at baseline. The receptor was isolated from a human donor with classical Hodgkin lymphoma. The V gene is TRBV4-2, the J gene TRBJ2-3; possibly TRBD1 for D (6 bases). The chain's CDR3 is CASSPGQPSTDTQYF. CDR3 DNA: TGTGCCAGCAGCCCCGGACAGCCTAGCACAGATACGCAGTATTTT.